What follows are 17 T cell receptor beta chains derived from one specimen sequenced in a study of T cell repertoires in cytomegalovirus infection. TCRdb recomputed calls from the reads with MiXCR, one row per CDR3 protein. The sample contains roughly 190,000 distinct CDR3 sequences, about a tenth of which appear only once. The material sequenced was PBMCs. Receptors were obtained from a human donor in good health (CMV status not recorded). Some clones in this sample may be carry-over from other donors' samples.

The gene calls are TRBV12-3 or TRBV12-4 and TRBJ2-6; D remains unclear. The CDR3 spans 18 residues. V gave up 5 bases and J gave up 0 bases, with 17 bases separating them. The chain's CDR3 is CASSPPSFSSSGANVLTF. In nucleotides, the CDR3 is TGTGCCAGCAGTCCCCCCTCGTTCAGCAGCTCTGGGGCCAACGTCCTGACTTTC.

This clonotype was counted ten times or more. The CDR3 region has the DNA TGCGCCAGCAGCCAAGTACTCCGGGACACAGTTCTTCTAGCCAAAAACATTCAGTACTTC. Translation gives CASSQVLRDTVLLAKNIQYF. The rearrangement joins TRBV4-3 to TRBJ2-4, with a weak D call TRBD1 (6 bases). Looked up from germline, CDR1 is LGHNA and CDR2 is YSLEER. V was clipped by 1 base and J by 0 bases, with 22 bases between them. This CDR3 comprises 20 residues.

The chain links TRBV24-1 to TRBJ2-1; TRBD1 matches at 7 bases. The germline gives CDR1 KGHDR, CDR2 SFDVKD. V shed 3 bases, J shed 4 bases, and the junction held 5 bases outside the gene matches. This CDR3 has 15 amino acids. The CDR3 coding sequence is TGTGCCACCAGTGATCCGACAGGGACGTACAATGAGCAGTTCTTC. It is translated as CATSDPTGTYNEQFF.

This clonotype came up many times. The rearrangement joins TRBV5-4 to TRBJ2-1, with 10 bases identical to TRBD2. The CDR3 has 16 residues. The V and J ends lost 4 bases and 4 bases, in that order; junction bases with no gene match: 8. CDR1 and CDR2 from the germline V gene are SGHNT and YYREEE (reference sequence). This CDR3 is CASSTALAGVYNEQFF. For the CDR3, the DNA is TGTGCCAGCAGCACCGCTCTAGCGGGAGTTTACAATGAGCAGTTCTTC.

This clonotype was seen at least ten times. The V and J genes are TRBV7-2 and TRBJ2-7; D unclear. CDR3 length: 14 amino acids. Trimming removed 7 bases from V and 1 base from J, with 14 bases in between. Germline CDR1 SGHTA, CDR2 FQGNSA. CDR3 sequence (DNA): TGTGCCAGCATCGATCAGGCACAATCCTACGAGCAGTACTTC. Encoded protein: CASIDQAQSYEQYF.

This clonotype has ten or more counts. The chain employs TRBV20-1 and TRBJ1-1, with D possibly TRBD1 on 6 matching bases. CDR3 length: 14 residues. Deletions cut 0 bases from V and 3 bases from J, with 11 bases between. Per germline, CDR1 DFQATT and CDR2 SNEGSKA (reference sequence). The CDR3 DNA sequence: TGCAGTGCTAGAGAATCCGGGGGGCACACTGAAGCTTTCTTT. Translation gives CSARESGGHTEAFF.

This clonotype was picked up many times. The chain couples TRBV7-3 to TRBJ2-7; 7 nucleotides align to TRBD2. Germline-derived CDR1 and CDR2 are SGHTA and FQGTGA. The J segment lost 3 bases and the V segment lost 3 bases, leaving 5 bases of the junction unmatched. This CDR3 is 14 amino acids long. The CDR3 spells CASSLVAGDYEQYF. The CDR3 DNA sequence: TGTGCCAGCAGCTTGGTTGCGGGGGACTACGAGCAGTACTTC.

V and J are TRBV2 and TRBJ2-3, with D uncertain. There are 14 residues in the CDR3. Germline V gene sequence: CDR1 SNHLY, CDR2 FYNNEI. V lost 5 bases, J lost 2 bases, and 11 bases lay in between. The DNA of the CDR3 is TGTGCCAGCAGTTCTGAACTCTACACAGATACGCAGTATTTT. Translation gives CASSSELYTDTQYF.

J is TRBJ2-1 and V is TRBV28; 9 nucleotides match TRBD1. The germline gives CDR1 MDHEN, CDR2 SYDVKM. This CDR3 has 15 residues. V lost 6 bases, J lost 3 bases, and 6 bases stayed unmatched. CDR3: CASRSGTGIYNEQFF. The DNA for the CDR3 is TGTGCCAGCAGGTCCGGGACAGGGATCTACAATGAGCAGTTCTTC.

The gene calls are TRBV7-2 and TRBJ2-2; 12 bases align to TRBD2. Germline CDR1 is SGHTA and CDR2 is FQGNSA. Losses at the gene ends were 3 bases for V and 5 bases for J; bases not matched to a gene: 10. The length of the CDR3 is 18 residues. The DNA of the CDR3 is TGTGCCAGCAGCTTTAAGACTAGCGGGGGCGCTGGGACCGGGGAGCTGTTTTTT. It specifies CASSFKTSGGAGTGELFF.

This clonotype has at least ten counts. The chain joins TRBV6-2 or TRBV6-3 to TRBJ2-7, with D possibly TRBD1 on 5 matching bases. Germline-derived CDR1 and CDR2 are MNHEY and SVGEGT. CDR3 size: 12 residues. V was cut by 5 bases and J by 4 bases, with 9 bases left in between. This chain's CDR3 is CASSRTQYEQYF. The CDR3 coding sequence is TGTGCCAGCAGTCGGACACAATACGAGCAGTACTTC.

This clonotype was seen a handful of times. The V call is TRBV20-1, the J call TRBJ1-4; possible D gene TRBD1, 5 bases. Per germline, CDR1 DFQATT and CDR2 SNEGSKA (reference sequence). Trimming left V 0 bases short and J 8 bases short, with 13 bases between. The CDR3 runs 14 residues. This CDR3 reads CSARDSGRGEKLFF. CDR3 DNA sequence: TGCAGTGCTAGAGACTCAGGAAGGGGAGAAAAACTGTTTTTT.

At least ten counts were recorded for this clonotype. The chain uses TRBV19 and TRBJ2-5, with D possibly matching TRBD2 (5 bases). The V end was cut by 3 bases, the J end by 5 bases, with 19 bases between. This CDR3 is built from 16 residues. Germline CDR1 is LNHDA and CDR2 is SQIVND (reference sequence). CDR3 nucleotide sequence: TGTGCCAGTAGTATGGGTCGGCCGGCGGGCTCGGAGACCCAGTACTTC. Encoded protein: CASSMGRPAGSETQYF.

This clonotype appeared many times. The V gene is TRBV7-8, the J gene TRBJ1-1; possible D gene TRBD1, 5 bases. Germline lookup yields CDR1 SGHVS and CDR2 FQNEAQ. This CDR3 region has 14 residues. V was cut by 1 base and J by 5 bases, with 11 bases left in between. CDR3 sequence (DNA): TGTGCCAGCAGCTTAGGGCAGGGCTATACTGAAGCTTTCTTT. It encodes CASSLGQGYTEAFF.

This clonotype occurred many times. The chain couples TRBV7-9 to TRBJ1-2, with unresolved D. Trimming cost V 2 bases and J 4 bases, with 8 bases left between them. Looked up from germline, CDR1 is SEHNR and CDR2 is FQNEAQ (reference sequence). This CDR3 contains 13 residues. The CDR3 spells CASSLTESYGYTF. DNA of the CDR3: TGTGCCAGCAGCTTAACTGAAAGCTATGGCTACACCTTC.

This clonotype came up many times. The chain links TRBV7-8 to TRBJ2-2; TRBD2 is a possible D gene (5 bases). V gave up 5 bases and J gave up 0 bases, with 10 bases separating them. Germline lookup yields CDR1 SGHVS and CDR2 FQNEAQ. The CDR3 loop spans 15 amino acids. The CDR3 loop reads CASSLGVPNTGELFF. CDR3 sequence (DNA): TGTGCCAGCAGCCTCGGGGTTCCGAACACCGGGGAGCTGTTTTTT.

The chain couples TRBV28 to TRBJ1-2; weak D call: TRBD1 (5 bases). Germline CDR1 and CDR2: MDHEN and SYDVKM. The V gene lost 3 bases and the J gene lost 0 bases, with 14 bases spanning the gap. This CDR3 spans 16 amino acids. The CDR3 nucleotides read TGTGCCAGCAGTTTGGGGATCGAAGGGGCTAACTATGGCTACACCTTC. Translated, it gives CASSLGIEGANYGYTF.